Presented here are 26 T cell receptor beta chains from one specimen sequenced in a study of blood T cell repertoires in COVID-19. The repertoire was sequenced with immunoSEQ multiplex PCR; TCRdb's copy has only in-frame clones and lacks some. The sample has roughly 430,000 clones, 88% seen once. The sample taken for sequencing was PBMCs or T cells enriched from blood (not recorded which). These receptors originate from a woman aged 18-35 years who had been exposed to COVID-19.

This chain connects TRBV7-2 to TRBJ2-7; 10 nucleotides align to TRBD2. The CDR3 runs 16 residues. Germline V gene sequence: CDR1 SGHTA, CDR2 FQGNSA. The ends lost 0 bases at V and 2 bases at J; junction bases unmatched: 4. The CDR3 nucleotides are TGTGCCAGCAGCTTAGCGGCTAGCGGGAGTGCCTACGAGCAGTACTTC. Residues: CASSLAASGSAYEQYF.

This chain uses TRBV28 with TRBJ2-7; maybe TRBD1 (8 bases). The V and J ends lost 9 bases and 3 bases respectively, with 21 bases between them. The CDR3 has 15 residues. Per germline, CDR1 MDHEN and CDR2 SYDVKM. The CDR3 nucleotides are TGTGCCAGTCGAGGGGGGGACAGGAGCTTCTACGAGCAGTACTTC. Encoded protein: CASRGGDRSFYEQYF.

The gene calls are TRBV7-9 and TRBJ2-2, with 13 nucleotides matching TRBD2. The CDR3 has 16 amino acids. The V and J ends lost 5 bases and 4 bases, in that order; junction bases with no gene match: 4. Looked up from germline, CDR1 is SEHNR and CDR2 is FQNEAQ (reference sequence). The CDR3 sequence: CASSMRTSGSTGELFF. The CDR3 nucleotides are TGTGCCAGCAGCATGCGGACTAGCGGGAGCACCGGGGAGCTGTTTTTT.

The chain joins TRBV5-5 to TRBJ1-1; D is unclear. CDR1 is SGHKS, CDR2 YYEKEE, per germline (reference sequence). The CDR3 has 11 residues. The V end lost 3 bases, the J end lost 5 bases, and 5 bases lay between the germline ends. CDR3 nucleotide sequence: TGTGCCAGCAGCTCCGTTACTGAAGCTTTCTTT. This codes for CASSSVTEAFF.

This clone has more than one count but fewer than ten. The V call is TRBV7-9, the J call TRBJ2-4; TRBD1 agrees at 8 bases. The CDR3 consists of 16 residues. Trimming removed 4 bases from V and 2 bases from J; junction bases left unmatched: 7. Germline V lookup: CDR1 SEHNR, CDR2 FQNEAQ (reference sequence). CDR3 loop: CASSSNRGKSKNIQYF. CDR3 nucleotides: TGTGCCAGCAGCTCGAACAGGGGGAAATCCAAAAACATTCAGTACTTC.

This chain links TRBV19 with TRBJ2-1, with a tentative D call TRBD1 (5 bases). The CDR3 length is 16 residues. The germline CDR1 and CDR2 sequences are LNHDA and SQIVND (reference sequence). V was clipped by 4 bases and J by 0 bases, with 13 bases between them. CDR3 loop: CASSTRTHSSYNEQFF. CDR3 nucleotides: TGTGCCAGTAGTACTAGGACACACAGCTCCTACAATGAGCAGTTCTTC. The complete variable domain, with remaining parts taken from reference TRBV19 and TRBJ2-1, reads DGGITQSPKYLFRKEGQNVTLSCEQNLNHDAMYWYRQDPGQGLRLIYYSQIVNDFQKGDIAEGYSVSREKKESFPLTVTSAQKNPTAFYLCASSTRTHSSYNEQFFGPGTRLTVL.

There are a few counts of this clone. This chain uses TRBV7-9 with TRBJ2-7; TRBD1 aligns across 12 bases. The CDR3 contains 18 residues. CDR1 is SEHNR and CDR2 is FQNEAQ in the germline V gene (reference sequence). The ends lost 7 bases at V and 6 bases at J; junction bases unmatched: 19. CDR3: CASTPGVGTGGKNGEQYF. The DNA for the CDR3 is TGTGCCAGCACCCCGGGCGTCGGGACAGGGGGCAAGAACGGCGAGCAGTACTTC.

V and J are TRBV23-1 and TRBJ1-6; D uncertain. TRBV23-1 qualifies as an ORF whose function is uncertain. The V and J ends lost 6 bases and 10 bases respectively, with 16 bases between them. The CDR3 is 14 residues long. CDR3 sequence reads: CASSPFEGGSPLHF. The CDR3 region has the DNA TGCGCCAGCAGCCCCTTTGAGGGAGGCTCACCCCTCCACTTT.

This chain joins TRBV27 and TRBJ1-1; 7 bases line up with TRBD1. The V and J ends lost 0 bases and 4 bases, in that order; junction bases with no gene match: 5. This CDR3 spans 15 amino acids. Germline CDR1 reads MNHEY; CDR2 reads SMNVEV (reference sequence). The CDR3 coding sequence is TGTGCCAGCAGTTTATCGCGGCAGGGGGGCACTGAAGCTTTCTTT. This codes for CASSLSRQGGTEAFF.

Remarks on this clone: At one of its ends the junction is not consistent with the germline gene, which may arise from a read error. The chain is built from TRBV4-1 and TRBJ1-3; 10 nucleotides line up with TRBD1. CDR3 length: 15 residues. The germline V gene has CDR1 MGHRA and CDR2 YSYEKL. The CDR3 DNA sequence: TGCGCCAGCAGCCAAGATCGGGACAGGGGAACCACCATATATTTT. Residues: CASSQDRDRGTTIYF.

CDR3 nucleotide sequence: TGCGCCAGCAGTCAACCGAAACCGAGGGACAGGCGGCCGTGGGATTCACCCCTCCACTTT. It codes for CASSQPKPRDRRPWDSPLHF. V is TRBV23-1 and J is TRBJ1-6; 8 bases match TRBD1. TRBV23-1 is sorted into the ORF group, with uncertain function. The CDR3 spans 20 residues. V gave up 2 bases and J gave up 8 bases; unmatched junction bases: 20.

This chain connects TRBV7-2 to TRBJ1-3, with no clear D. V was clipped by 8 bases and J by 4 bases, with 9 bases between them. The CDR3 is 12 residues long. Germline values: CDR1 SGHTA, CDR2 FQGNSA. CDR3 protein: CASRGGGNTIYF. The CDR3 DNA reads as TGTGCCAGCCGGGGTGGGGGAAACACCATATATTTT. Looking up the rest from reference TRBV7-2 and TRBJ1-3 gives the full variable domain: GAGVSQSPSNKVTEKGKDVELRCDPISGHTALYWYRQSLGQGLEFLIYFQGNSAPDKSGLPSDRFSAERTGGSVSTLTIQRTQQEDSAVYLCASRGGGNTIYFGEGSWLTVV.

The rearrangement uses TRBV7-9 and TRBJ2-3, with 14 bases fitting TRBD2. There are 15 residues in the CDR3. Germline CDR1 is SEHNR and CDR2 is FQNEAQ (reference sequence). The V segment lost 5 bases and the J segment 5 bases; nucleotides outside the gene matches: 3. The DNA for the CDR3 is TGTGCCAGCAGCCCGGGACTAGCGGGGGTAGATACGCAGTATTTT. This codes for CASSPGLAGVDTQYF.

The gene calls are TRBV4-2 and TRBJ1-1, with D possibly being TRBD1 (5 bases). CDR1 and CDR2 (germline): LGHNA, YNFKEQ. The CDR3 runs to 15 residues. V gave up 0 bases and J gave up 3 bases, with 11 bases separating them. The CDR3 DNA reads TGTGCCAGCAGCCAAGATTGGGGCAGGTACACTGAAGCTTTCTTT. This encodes CASSQDWGRYTEAFF.

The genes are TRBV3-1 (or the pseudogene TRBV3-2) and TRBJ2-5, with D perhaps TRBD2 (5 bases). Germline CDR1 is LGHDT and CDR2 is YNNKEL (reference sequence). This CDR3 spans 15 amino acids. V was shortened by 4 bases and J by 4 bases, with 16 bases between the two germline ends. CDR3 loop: CASSLAPREVETQYF. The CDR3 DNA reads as TGTGCCAGCAGCCTGGCGCCGAGGGAAGTAGAGACCCAGTACTTC.

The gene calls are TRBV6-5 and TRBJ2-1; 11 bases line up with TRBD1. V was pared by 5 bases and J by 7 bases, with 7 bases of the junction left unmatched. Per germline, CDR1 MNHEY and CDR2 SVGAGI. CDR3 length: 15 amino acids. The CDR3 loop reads CASSRDRGFQNEQFF. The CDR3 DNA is TGTGCCAGCAGTAGGGACAGGGGGTTTCAGAATGAGCAGTTCTTC.

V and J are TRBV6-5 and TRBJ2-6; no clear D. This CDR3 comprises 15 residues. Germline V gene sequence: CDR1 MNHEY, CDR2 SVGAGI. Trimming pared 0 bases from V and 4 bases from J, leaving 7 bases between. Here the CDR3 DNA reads TGTGCCAGCAGTTACTCGAGGTCGGGGGCCAACGTCCTGACTTTC. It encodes CASSYSRSGANVLTF.

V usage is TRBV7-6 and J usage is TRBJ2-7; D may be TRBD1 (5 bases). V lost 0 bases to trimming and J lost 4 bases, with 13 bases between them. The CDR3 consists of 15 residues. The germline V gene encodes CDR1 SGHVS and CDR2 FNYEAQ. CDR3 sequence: CASSLAASGWYEQYF. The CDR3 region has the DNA TGTGCCAGCAGCTTAGCGGCGTCAGGGTGGTACGAGCAGTACTTC.

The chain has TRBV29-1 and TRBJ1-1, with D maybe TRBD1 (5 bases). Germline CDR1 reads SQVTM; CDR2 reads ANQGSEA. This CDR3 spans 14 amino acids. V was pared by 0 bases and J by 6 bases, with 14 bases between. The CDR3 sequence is CSVEEIGRAPEAFF. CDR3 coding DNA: TGCAGCGTTGAAGAAATTGGCAGGGCCCCTGAAGCTTTCTTT.

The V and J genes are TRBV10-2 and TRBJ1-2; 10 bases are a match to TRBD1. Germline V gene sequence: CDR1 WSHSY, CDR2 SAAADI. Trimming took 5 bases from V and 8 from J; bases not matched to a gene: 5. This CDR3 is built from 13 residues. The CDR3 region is CASSSGTGVGYTF. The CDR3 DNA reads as TGCGCCAGCAGTTCCGGGACAGGGGTAGGCTACACCTTC.

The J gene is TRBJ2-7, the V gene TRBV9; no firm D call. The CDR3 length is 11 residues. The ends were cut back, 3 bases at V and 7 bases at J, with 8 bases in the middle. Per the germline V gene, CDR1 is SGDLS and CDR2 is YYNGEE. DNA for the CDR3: TGTGCCAGCAGCGGTGGGCTGGAGCAGTACTTC. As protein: CASSGGLEQYF.

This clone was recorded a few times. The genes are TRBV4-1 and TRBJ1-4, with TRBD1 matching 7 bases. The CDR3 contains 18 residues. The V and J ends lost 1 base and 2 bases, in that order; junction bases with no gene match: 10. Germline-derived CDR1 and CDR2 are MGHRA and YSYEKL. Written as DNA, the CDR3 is TGCGCCAGCAGCCAAGTTCTACAGGGGAAGGGGACTAATGAAAAACTGTTTTTT. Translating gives CASSQVLQGKGTNEKLFF.

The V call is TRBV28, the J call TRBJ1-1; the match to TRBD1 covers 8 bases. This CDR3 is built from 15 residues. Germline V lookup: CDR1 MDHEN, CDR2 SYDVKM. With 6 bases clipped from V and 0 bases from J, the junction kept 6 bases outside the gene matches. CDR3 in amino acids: CASRYDRGMNTEAFF. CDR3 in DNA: TGTGCCAGCAGATATGACAGGGGAATGAACACTGAAGCTTTCTTT.

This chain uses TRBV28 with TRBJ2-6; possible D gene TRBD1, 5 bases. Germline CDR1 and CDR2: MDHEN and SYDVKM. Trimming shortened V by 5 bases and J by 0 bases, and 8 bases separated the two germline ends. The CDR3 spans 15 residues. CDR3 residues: CASSRQLSGANVLTF. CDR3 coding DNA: TGTGCCAGCAGTAGACAGCTCTCTGGGGCCAACGTCCTGACTTTC.

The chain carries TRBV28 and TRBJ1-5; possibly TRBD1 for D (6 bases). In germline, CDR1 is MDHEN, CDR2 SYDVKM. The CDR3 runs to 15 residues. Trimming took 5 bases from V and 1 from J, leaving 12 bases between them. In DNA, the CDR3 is TGTGCCAGCAGTCCAGGGGTTCGGAGCAATCAGCCCCAGCATTTT. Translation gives CASSPGVRSNQPQHF.

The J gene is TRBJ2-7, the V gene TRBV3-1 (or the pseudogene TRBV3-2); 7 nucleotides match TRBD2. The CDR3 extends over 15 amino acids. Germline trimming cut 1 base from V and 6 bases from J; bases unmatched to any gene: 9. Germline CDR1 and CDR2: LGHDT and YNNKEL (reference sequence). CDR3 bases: TGTGCCAGCAGCCAAGTCGGACTAGGACTGGGCGAGCAGTACTTC. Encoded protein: CASSQVGLGLGEQYF.